These 8 T cell receptor beta chains share one sample of origin, sequenced in a study of blood T cell repertoires in COVID-19. Measured with immunoSEQ multiplex PCR; TCRdb has only the in-frame clones, and not every one. The data hold about 180,000 clones, with about 88% observed a single time. Sequenced: peripheral blood. The receptors come from a man aged 18-30 years who had recovered from COVID-19.

The chain has TRBV7-2 and TRBJ2-7; 8 positions agree with TRBD1. The CDR3 covers 14 residues. The germline V gene has CDR1 SGHTA and CDR2 FQGNSA. V lost 5 bases and J lost 3; bases outside the gene matches: 6. The CDR3 loop is CASSPRTGNYEQYF. Written as DNA, the CDR3 is TGTGCCAGCAGCCCAAGGACAGGGAACTACGAGCAGTACTTC.

The genes are TRBV29-1 and TRBJ2-3; TRBD2 matches at 9 bases. Trimming removed 7 bases from V and 5 bases from J; junction bases left unmatched: 10. The CDR3 covers 14 residues. Germline CDR1 reads SQVTM; CDR2 reads ANQGSEA. This CDR3 is CSAAAGGPVDTQYF. CDR3 nucleotide sequence: TGCAGCGCTGCCGCGGGAGGGCCCGTAGATACGCAGTATTTT.

This clone was counted a single time. V is TRBV6-5 and J is TRBJ2-7; the match to TRBD1 covers 7 bases. V lost 9 bases and J lost 1; bases outside the gene matches: 6. Germline V gene lookup returns CDR1 MNHEY and CDR2 SVGAGI. The CDR3 runs to 13 residues. In DNA, the CDR3 is TGTGCCAGTAAACAGGGGAGATCCTACGAGCAGTACTTC. This codes for CASKQGRSYEQYF.

The chain uses TRBV5-1 and TRBJ2-2; possible D gene TRBD2, 7 bases. V gave up 5 bases and J gave up 5 bases, with 19 bases separating them. Germline values: CDR1 SGHRS, CDR2 YFSETQ. The CDR3 consists of 16 residues. The CDR3 DNA reads as TGCGCCAGCAGGCAAGACGGGGGGCGTTCGACCGGGGAGCTGTTTTTT. Translated: CASRQDGGRSTGELFF.

The genes are TRBV6-5 and TRBJ1-1; D unclear. This CDR3 comprises 14 residues. CDR1 MNHEY and CDR2 SVGAGI come from the germline V gene. V was pared by 8 bases and J by 1 base, with 14 bases between. In DNA form, the CDR3 reads TGTGCCAGCTCCGGACTGCTGGGGAACACTGAAGCTTTCTTT. Its translation: CASSGLLGNTEAFF.

This chain uses TRBV5-5 with TRBJ2-7, with 9 bases identical to TRBD1. The CDR3 is 13 residues long. Losses at the gene ends were 5 bases for V and 4 bases for J; bases not matched to a gene: 4. The germline V gene has CDR1 SGHKS and CDR2 YYEKEE (reference sequence). The CDR3 region is CASSSDRGYEQYF. CDR3 coding DNA: TGTGCCAGCAGTTCGGACAGGGGTTACGAGCAGTACTTC.

This clone was seen once. The chain is built from TRBV7-2 and TRBJ2-3; 7 nucleotides line up with TRBD2. Trimming removed 1 base from V and 5 bases from J; junction bases left unmatched: 3. Germline loops: CDR1 SGHTA, CDR2 FQGNSA. This CDR3 region has 14 residues. The DNA of the CDR3 is TGTGCCAGCAGCTTAGGAGCGGGAATAGATACGCAGTATTTT. Protein sequence: CASSLGAGIDTQYF.

The gene calls are TRBV6-5 and TRBJ2-4; D remains unclear. There are 11 residues in the CDR3. V lost 7 bases and J lost 7, with 8 bases in between. From germline, CDR1 is MNHEY and CDR2 SVGAGI. The CDR3 loop is CASTNGNIQYF. In DNA form, the CDR3 reads TGTGCCAGCACCAACGGGAACATTCAGTACTTC.